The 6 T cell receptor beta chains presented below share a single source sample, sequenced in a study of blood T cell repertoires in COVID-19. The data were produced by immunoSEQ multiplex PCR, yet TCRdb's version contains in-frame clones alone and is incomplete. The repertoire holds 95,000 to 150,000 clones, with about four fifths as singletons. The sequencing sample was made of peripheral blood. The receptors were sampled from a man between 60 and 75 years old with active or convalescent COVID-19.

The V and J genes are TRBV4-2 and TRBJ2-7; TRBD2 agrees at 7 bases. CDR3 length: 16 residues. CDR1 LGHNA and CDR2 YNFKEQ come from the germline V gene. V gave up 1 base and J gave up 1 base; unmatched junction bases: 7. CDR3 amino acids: CASSQGGLAVSYEQYF. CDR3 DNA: TGTGCCAGCAGCCAAGGCGGGCTAGCGGTATCCTACGAGCAGTACTTC.

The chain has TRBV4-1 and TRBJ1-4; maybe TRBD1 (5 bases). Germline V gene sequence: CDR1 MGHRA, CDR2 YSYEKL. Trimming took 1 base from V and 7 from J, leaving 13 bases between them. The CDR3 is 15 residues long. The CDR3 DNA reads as TGCGCCAGCAGCCAAGGGGCGGGGGTCACTGAAAAACTGTTTTTT. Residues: CASSQGAGVTEKLFF.

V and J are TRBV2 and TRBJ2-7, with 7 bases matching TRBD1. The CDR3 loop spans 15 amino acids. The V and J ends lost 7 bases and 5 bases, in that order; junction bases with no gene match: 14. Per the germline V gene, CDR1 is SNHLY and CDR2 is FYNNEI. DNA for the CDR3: TGTGCCAGCACCCTCTTCCGGGACAGAGGACACGAGCAGTACTTC. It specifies CASTLFRDRGHEQYF.

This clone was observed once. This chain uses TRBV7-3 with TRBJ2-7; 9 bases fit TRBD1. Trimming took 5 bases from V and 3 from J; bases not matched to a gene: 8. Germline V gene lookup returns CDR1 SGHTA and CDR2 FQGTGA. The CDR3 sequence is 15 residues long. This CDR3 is CASSLGQGRLYEQYF. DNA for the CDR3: TGTGCCAGCAGCCTCGGACAGGGGAGGCTCTACGAGCAGTACTTC.

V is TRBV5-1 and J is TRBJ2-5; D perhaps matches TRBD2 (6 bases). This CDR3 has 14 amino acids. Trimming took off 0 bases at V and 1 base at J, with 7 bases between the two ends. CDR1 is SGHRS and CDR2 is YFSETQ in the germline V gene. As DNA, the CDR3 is TGCGCCAGCAGCTTGGGGGGGGTCCAAGAGACCCAGTACTTC. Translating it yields CASSLGGVQETQYF.

The CDR3 DNA is TGTGCCAGCAGTTCCGGACTCACCTCTCGGTACTTC. This codes for CASSSGLTSRYF. The chain links TRBV28 to TRBJ2-5; D possibly corresponds to TRBD2 (5 bases). V was clipped by 4 bases and J by 13 bases, with 16 bases between them. Germline V gives CDR1 MDHEN, CDR2 SYDVKM. This CDR3 is built from 12 residues.